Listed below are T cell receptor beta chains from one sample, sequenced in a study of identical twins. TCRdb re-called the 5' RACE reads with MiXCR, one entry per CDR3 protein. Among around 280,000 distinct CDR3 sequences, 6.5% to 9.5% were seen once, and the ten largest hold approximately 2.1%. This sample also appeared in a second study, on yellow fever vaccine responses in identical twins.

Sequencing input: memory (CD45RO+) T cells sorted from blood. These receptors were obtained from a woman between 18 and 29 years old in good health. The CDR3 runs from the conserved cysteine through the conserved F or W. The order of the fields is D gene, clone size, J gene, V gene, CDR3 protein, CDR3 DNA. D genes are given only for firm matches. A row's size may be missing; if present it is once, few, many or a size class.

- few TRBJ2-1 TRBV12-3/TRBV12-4 CASSLSGSRGEQFF TGTGCCAGCAGCCTCAGCGGGTCCCGGGGGGAGCAGTTCTTC
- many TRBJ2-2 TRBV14 CASSPPAGELFF TGTGCCAGCAGCCCCCCGGCCGGGGAGCTGTTTTTT
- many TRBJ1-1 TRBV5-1 CASSWRGSGTEAFF TGCGCCAGCAGCTGGAGGGGGTCGGGCACTGAAGCTTTCTTT
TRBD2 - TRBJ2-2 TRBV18 CASSRLLAGANTGELFF TGTGCCAGCTCACGACTCCTTGCGGGAGCGAACACCGGGGAGCTGTTTTTT
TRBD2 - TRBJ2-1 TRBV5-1 CASSLTTSGYNEQFF TGCGCCAGCAGCTTGACGACTAGCGGATACAATGAGCAGTTCTTC
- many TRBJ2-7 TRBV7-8 CASSRTSYEQYF TGTGCCAGCAGCCGGACCTCCTACGAGCAGTACTTC
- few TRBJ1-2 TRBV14 CASSQRRDTGYTF TGTGCCAGCAGCCAGAGGAGGGACACTGGCTACACCTTC
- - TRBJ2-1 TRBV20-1 CSARPNNEQFF TGCAGTGCTAGGCCCAACAATGAGCAGTTCTTC
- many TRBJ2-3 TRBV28 CASSLGGMETDTQYF TGTGCCAGCAGTTTGGGCGGAATGGAGACAGATACGCAGTATTTT
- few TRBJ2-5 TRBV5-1 CASSLDRDAETQYF TGCGCCAGCAGCCTAGACCGGGACGCGGAGACCCAGTACTTC
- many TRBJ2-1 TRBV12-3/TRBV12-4 CASSSVQGREQFF TGTGCCAGCAGTTCAGTCCAGGGCCGTGAGCAGTTCTTC
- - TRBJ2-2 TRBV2 CAYRMRANTGELFF TGTGCTTATAGGATGCGGGCGAACACCGGGGAGCTGTTTTTT
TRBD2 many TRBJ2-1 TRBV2 CASSARLAASGEQFF TGTGCCAGCAGTGCAAGACTAGCGGCCTCTGGTGAGCAGTTCTTC
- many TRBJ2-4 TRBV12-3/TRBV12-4 CASSSRDIAKNIQYF TGTGCCAGCAGTTCAAGGGACATAGCCAAAAACATTCAGTACTTC
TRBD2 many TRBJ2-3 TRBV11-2 CASSLYQGLAGGTDTQYF TGTGCCAGCAGCCTATACCAGGGACTAGCGGGGGGCACAGATACGCAGTATTTT
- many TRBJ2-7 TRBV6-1 CASRPLGFQTYEQYF TGTGCCAGCAGACCCCTGGGGTTTCAAACCTACGAGCAGTACTTC
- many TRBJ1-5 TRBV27 CASSLSRAQPQHF TGTGCCAGCAGTTTATCGAGGGCCCAGCCCCAGCATTTT
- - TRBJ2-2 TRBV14 CASSNQPNTGELFF TGTGCCAGCAGCAACCAGCCGAACACCGGGGAGCTGTTTTTT
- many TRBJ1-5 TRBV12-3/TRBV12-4 CASSFGQARPQHF TGTGCCAGCAGTTTTGGGCAGGCTCGGCCCCAGCATTTT
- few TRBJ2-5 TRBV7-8 CASSRGWQGVGETQYF TGTGCCAGCAGCCGCGGGTGGCAGGGTGTGGGGGAGACCCAGTACTTC
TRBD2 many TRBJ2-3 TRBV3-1 CASSLSGGAGDTQYF TGTGCCAGCAGCCTTAGCGGGGGTGCAGGCGATACGCAGTATTTT
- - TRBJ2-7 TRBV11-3 CASGSGIGEQYF TGTGCCAGCGGATCAGGGATAGGCGAGCAGTACTTC
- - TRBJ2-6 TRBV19 CASGSGLTGANVLTF TGTGCCAGTGGTTCAGGGCTTACTGGGGCCAACGTCCTGACTTTC
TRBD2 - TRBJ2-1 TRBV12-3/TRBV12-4 CASSRGTNSYNEQFF TGTGCCAGCAGCCGAGGGACTAACTCCTACAATGAGCAGTTCTTC
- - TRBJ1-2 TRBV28 CASSPQTGLYGYTF TGTGCCAGCAGTCCGCAAACGGGACTGTATGGCTACACCTTC
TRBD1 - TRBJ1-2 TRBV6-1 CASSQTDRANYGYTF TGTGCCAGCAGTCAAACAGACAGGGCTAACTATGGCTACACCTTC
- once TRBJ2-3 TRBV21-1 CASSPSRLARLGTDTQYF TGTGCCAGCAGTCCATCTCGACTAGCCCGTTTGGGCACAGATACGCAGTATTTT
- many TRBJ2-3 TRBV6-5 CASSYSGRGRTDTQYF TGTGCCAGCAGTTACTCGGGCAGGGGGAGGACAGATACGCAGTATTTT
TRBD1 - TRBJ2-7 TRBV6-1 CATTQGTGKSYEQYF TGTGCCACCACCCAAGGGACAGGGAAATCCTACGAGCAGTACTTC